A selection of T cell receptor beta chains follows, all from one sample in a study of monozygotic twins with inflammatory bowel disease. TCRdb reprocessed the 5' RACE reads, with one entry per CDR3 protein and no DNA. In all, the sample yields under 200,000 distinct CDR3 sequences. Sequencing was done on a sample of blood. The receptors here all came from a human donor with ulcerative colitis or Crohn's disease, or a healthy co-twin of an affected twin (not recorded which). Both conserved end residues are part of each CDR3. Each record gives: CDR3 protein, J gene, V gene.

CASSFKFGLMADTQYF	TRBJ2-3	TRBV10-1
CATRESDRGTEAFF	TRBJ1-1	TRBV24-1
CASSPFTLRSPEQYF	TRBJ2-7	TRBV14
CASSYQGGYGYTF	TRBJ1-2	TRBV6-5
CASSYGQGAGQPQHF	TRBJ1-5	TRBV6-5
CASSSSRQGYEKLFF	TRBJ1-4	TRBV7-9
CATSEEVSGYTF	TRBJ1-2	TRBV6-2/TRBV6-3
CASDPEYSSGANVLTF	TRBJ2-6	TRBV19
CAISEPSRQTTAPNTEAFF	TRBJ1-1	TRBV10-3
CASSLSGGAPYEQYF	TRBJ2-7	TRBV7-6
CSARDTRVSTETQYF	TRBJ2-5	TRBV20-1
CASSVTASSYEQYF	TRBJ2-7	TRBV5-4
CASSYRGAMYGEQYF	TRBJ2-7	TRBV6-5
CASSGVSITDTQYF	TRBJ2-3	TRBV12-3/TRBV12-4
CSARALNTGELFF	TRBJ2-2	TRBV20-1
CASSLVGADEQFF	TRBJ2-1	TRBV5-6
CASSPGGGDYGYTF	TRBJ1-2	TRBV18
CASSRTELYGYTF	TRBJ1-2	TRBV12-3/TRBV12-4
CASSLIVLSYNEQFF	TRBJ2-1	TRBV28
CASSLTTSNYGYTF	TRBJ1-2	TRBV7-9
CASSVGGSRNIQYF	TRBJ2-4	TRBV2
CASSDGLSGNTIYF	TRBJ1-3	TRBV5-6
CASSQDQDNYGYTF	TRBJ1-2	TRBV3-1